These T cell receptor beta chains were read from a single sample in a study of cytotoxic CD8 clonotypes in ibrutinib-treated CLL. Libraries were prepared by immunoSEQ multiplex PCR; TCRdb keeps only in-frame clonotypes and omits some of them. The sample lists around 50,000 clones, around 60% seen once, with just over 20% in the top ten. Specimen: PBMCs, collected after 24 months of ibrutinib treatment. The receptors were sampled from a human donor with chronic lymphocytic leukemia. CDR3s include the opening cysteine and the closing phenylalanine or tryptophan. D genes are given only for firm matches. Expanded clones are given a class, and other clones once, few, many or no size at all.

clone_size: few
d_call: TRBD1
cdr3_length: 16
v_call: TRBV4-2
j_call: TRBJ2-2
cdr3_aa: CASSSRGTGDTGELFF
cdr3_nt: TGTGCCAGCAGCAGCCGAGGGACAGGGGACACCGGGGAGCTGTTTTTT

clone_size: few
d_call: TRBD1
cdr3_length: 15
v_call: TRBV19
j_call: TRBJ1-2
cdr3_aa: CASSVKGRTGSGYTF
cdr3_nt: TGTGCCAGTAGCGTAAAGGGTCGGACAGGGAGCGGCTACACCTTC

clone_size: NA
d_call: NA
cdr3_length: 15
v_call: TRBV5-1
j_call: TRBJ1-3
cdr3_aa: CASSLEGVKENTIYF
cdr3_nt: TGCGCCAGCAGCTTGGAGGGGGTGAAGGAAAACACCATATATTTT

clone_size: NA
d_call: TRBD1
cdr3_length: 15
v_call: TRBV5-1
j_call: TRBJ2-1
cdr3_aa: CASSLAGQGGNEQFF
cdr3_nt: TGCGCCAGCAGCTTGGCGGGACAGGGGGGCAATGAGCAGTTCTTC

clone_size: many
d_call: NA
cdr3_length: 12
v_call: TRBV30
j_call: TRBJ2-1
cdr3_aa: CAWSYLANEQFF
cdr3_nt: TGTGCCTGGAGTTACCTAGCAAATGAGCAGTTCTTC

clone_size: NA
d_call: TRBD1
cdr3_length: 15
v_call: TRBV6-5
j_call: TRBJ1-5
cdr3_aa: CASSAQGARNQPQHF
cdr3_nt: TGTGCCAGCAGCGCCCAGGGGGCCAGGAATCAGCCCCAGCATTTT

clone_size: NA
d_call: TRBD1
cdr3_length: 13
v_call: TRBV28
j_call: TRBJ2-7
cdr3_aa: CASRGDRAREQYF
cdr3_nt: TGTGCCAGCAGGGGGGACAGGGCTCGGGAGCAGTACTTC

clone_size: few
d_call: NA
cdr3_length: 13
v_call: TRBV6-5
j_call: TRBJ1-6
cdr3_aa: CASSPQGGSPLHF
cdr3_nt: TGTGCCAGCAGCCCTCAGGGCGGTTCACCCCTCCACTTT

clone_size: NA
d_call: TRBD2
cdr3_length: 14
v_call: TRBV5-4
j_call: TRBJ2-3
cdr3_aa: CASSLGLAGDTQYF
cdr3_nt: TGTGCCAGCAGCTTGGGACTAGCGGGAGATACGCAGTATTTT

clone_size: NA
d_call: TRBD1
cdr3_length: 16
v_call: TRBV19
j_call: TRBJ1-4
cdr3_aa: CASSQGQGATNEKLFF
cdr3_nt: TGTGCCAGTAGTCAAGGACAGGGTGCAACTAATGAAAAACTGTTTTTT

clone_size: NA
d_call: NA
cdr3_length: 13
v_call: TRBV4-1
j_call: TRBJ2-4
cdr3_aa: CASSQRVVDIQYF
cdr3_nt: TGCGCCAGCAGCCAAAGGGTGGTGGACATTCAGTACTTC

clone_size: NA
d_call: NA
cdr3_length: 12
v_call: TRBV6-1
j_call: TRBJ2-7
cdr3_aa: CASMATPYEQYF
cdr3_nt: TGTGCCAGCATGGCGACTCCCTACGAGCAGTACTTC

clone_size: once
d_call: TRBD2
cdr3_length: 14
v_call: TRBV19
j_call: TRBJ2-1
cdr3_aa: CASSRTSDYNEQFF
cdr3_nt: TGTGCCAGTAGTCGGACTAGCGATTACAATGAGCAGTTCTTC

clone_size: once
d_call: NA
cdr3_length: 11
v_call: TRBV28
j_call: TRBJ2-7
cdr3_aa: CASSQTYEQYF
cdr3_nt: TGTGCCAGCAGCCAAACCTACGAGCAGTACTTC

clone_size: NA
d_call: NA
cdr3_length: 12
v_call: TRBV7-6
j_call: TRBJ2-1
cdr3_aa: CASSSGNNEQFF
cdr3_nt: TGTGCCAGCAGCTCGGGGAACAATGAGCAGTTCTTC

clone_size: NA
d_call: NA
cdr3_length: 16
v_call: TRBV5-1
j_call: TRBJ2-6
cdr3_aa: CASSPEGGPGANVLTF
cdr3_nt: TGCGCCAGCAGCCCTGAGGGGGGTCCCGGGGCCAACGTCCTGACTTTC

clone_size: few
d_call: NA
cdr3_length: 11
v_call: TRBV2
j_call: TRBJ2-1
cdr3_aa: CASNLAEEQFF
cdr3_nt: TGTGCCAGCAACTTAGCGGAGGAGCAGTTCTTC

clone_size: NA
d_call: TRBD1
cdr3_length: 13
v_call: TRBV6-5
j_call: TRBJ2-2
cdr3_aa: CASSRQGTGELFF
cdr3_nt: TGTGCCAGCAGTCGACAGGGCACCGGGGAGCTGTTTTTT

clone_size: NA
d_call: NA
cdr3_length: 14
v_call: TRBV4-1
j_call: TRBJ1-5
cdr3_aa: CASSQGRSYQPQHF
cdr3_nt: TGCGCCAGCAGCCAAGGCAGATCTTATCAGCCCCAGCATTTT

clone_size: few
d_call: TRBD2
cdr3_length: 15
v_call: TRBV7-2
j_call: TRBJ2-7
cdr3_aa: CASSSMTSGPYEQYF
cdr3_nt: TGTGCCAGCAGCTCAATGACTAGCGGTCCCTACGAGCAGTACTTC

clone_size: NA
d_call: TRBD2
cdr3_length: 15
v_call: TRBV5-4
j_call: TRBJ2-5
cdr3_aa: CASSFGRGAQETQYF
cdr3_nt: TGTGCCAGCAGCTTCGGGCGGGGGGCTCAAGAGACCCAGTACTTC

clone_size: NA
d_call: NA
cdr3_length: 16
v_call: TRBV6-4
j_call: TRBJ1-5
cdr3_aa: CASPPPGPHSNQPQHF
cdr3_nt: TGTGCCAGCCCCCCTCCGGGACCGCATAGCAATCAGCCCCAGCATTTT

clone_size: NA
d_call: NA
cdr3_length: 16
v_call: TRBV27
j_call: TRBJ2-7
cdr3_aa: CASSFSADSLSYEQYF
cdr3_nt: TGTGCCAGCAGTTTCTCCGCGGACAGCCTCTCCTACGAGCAGTACTTC

clone_size: NA
d_call: NA
cdr3_length: 13
v_call: TRBV6-4
j_call: TRBJ1-1
cdr3_aa: CASSRNGETEAFF
cdr3_nt: TGTGCCAGCAGTCGGAATGGGGAAACTGAAGCTTTCTTT

clone_size: few
d_call: TRBD2
cdr3_length: 16
v_call: TRBV2
j_call: TRBJ2-3
cdr3_aa: CASSEMRGGSTDTQYF
cdr3_nt: TGTGCCAGCAGTGAAATGCGGGGGGGAAGCACAGATACGCAGTATTTT

clone_size: NA
d_call: NA
cdr3_length: 16
v_call: TRBV4-2
j_call: TRBJ2-1
cdr3_aa: CASSKGGGAATTEQFF
cdr3_nt: TGTGCCAGCAGCAAAGGTGGGGGGGCCGCGACTACTGAGCAGTTCTTC

clone_size: many
d_call: NA
cdr3_length: 15
v_call: TRBV6-1
j_call: TRBJ2-2
cdr3_aa: CASSVSPGNTGELFF
cdr3_nt: TGTGCCAGCAGTGTTAGCCCCGGGAACACCGGGGAGCTGTTTTTT

clone_size: NA
d_call: NA
cdr3_length: 13
v_call: TRBV5-5
j_call: TRBJ1-1
cdr3_aa: CASSLELMGEAFF
cdr3_nt: TGTGCCAGCAGCCTAGAACTAATGGGTGAAGCTTTCTTT

clone_size: NA
d_call: NA
cdr3_length: 13
v_call: TRBV19
j_call: TRBJ2-1
cdr3_aa: CASSMGHLSEQFF
cdr3_nt: TGTGCCAGTAGTATGGGACATCTTAGTGAGCAGTTCTTC

clone_size: NA
d_call: NA
cdr3_length: 14
v_call: TRBV4-2
j_call: TRBJ1-5
cdr3_aa: CASSQDGANQPQHF
cdr3_nt: TGTGCCAGCAGCCAAGATGGGGCGAATCAGCCCCAGCATTTT

clone_size: NA
d_call: TRBD2
cdr3_length: 18
v_call: TRBV28
j_call: TRBJ2-1
cdr3_aa: CASSLEPPSSGSSNEQFF
cdr3_nt: TGTGCCAGCAGTTTAGAACCTCCCTCCAGCGGGAGTTCTAATGAGCAGTTCTTC

clone_size: NA
d_call: TRBD1
cdr3_length: 14
v_call: TRBV10-3
j_call: TRBJ2-1
cdr3_aa: CAISESRQGEEQFF
cdr3_nt: TGTGCCATCAGTGAGTCGAGACAGGGGGAAGAGCAGTTCTTC

clone_size: few
d_call: NA
cdr3_length: 11
v_call: TRBV6-1
j_call: TRBJ1-6
cdr3_aa: CASSDNSPLHF
cdr3_nt: TGTGCCAGCAGTGACAATTCACCCCTCCACTTT

clone_size: NA
d_call: TRBD1
cdr3_length: 18
v_call: TRBV7-2
j_call: TRBJ1-5
cdr3_aa: CASSLVGTGWDSNQPQHF
cdr3_nt: TGTGCCAGCAGCTTAGTCGGGACAGGGTGGGATAGCAATCAGCCCCAGCATTTT

clone_size: NA
d_call: NA
cdr3_length: 14
v_call: TRBV21-1
j_call: TRBJ1-6
cdr3_aa: CASSKGHIGPTLHF
cdr3_nt: TGTGCCAGCAGCAAAGGACACATCGGGCCGACCCTCCACTTT

clone_size: NA
d_call: NA
cdr3_length: 13
v_call: TRBV29-1
j_call: TRBJ2-7
cdr3_aa: CSVCQGGTYEQYF
cdr3_nt: TGCAGCGTTTGTCAGGGGGGCACCTACGAGCAGTACTTC

clone_size: NA
d_call: NA
cdr3_length: 13
v_call: TRBV28
j_call: TRBJ2-3
cdr3_aa: CASGPTFPDTQYF
cdr3_nt: TGTGCCAGCGGGCCCACCTTCCCAGATACGCAGTATTTT